This TCR beta chain comes out of a study of T cells after posttransplantation cyclophosphamide. Trimming cost V 7 bases and J 0 bases, with 12 bases left between them. The CDR3 is 14 residues long. Germline CDR1 reads MNHNY; CDR2 reads SVGAGI (reference sequence). Treatment was busulfan-fludarabine conditioning, a marrow graft, and cyclophosphamide on days +3 and +4. This clone has a count of ten or more. The target antigen is unknown. Profiled with immunoSEQ multiplex PCR; TCRdb holds only in-frame clones, not every one. The sample has around 12,000 clones, none seen only once; the top ten hold more than 25%. Overall study results and limits: Later post-transplant blood repertoires were often dominated by donor CD8+ memory clones.

V is TRBV6-6 and J is TRBJ1-1; D is undetermined. The specimen comprised PBMCs, sampled after allogeneic stem cell transplant with posttransplant cyclophosphamide. The TCR originated in a female patient aged 40 to 55 who received an allogeneic stem cell transplant from an unrelated donor, was CMV-positive, and had acute GVHD only. Some T cells may arise from the graft donor. DNA of the CDR3: TGTGCCAGCACCTTTCCCCCCCTGAACACTGAAGCTTTCTTT. Amino acids: CASTFPPLNTEAFF.